This TCR beta chain comes out of a study of OX40 agonist ivuxolimab in advanced cancers. Study background: Patients were infused with ivuxolimab every 2 weeks at 0.01 to 10 mg/kg. Study conclusions and caveats: Clonal expansion by week 6 occurred in CD4+ and CD8+ blood T cells (at 0.1 to 3.0 mg/kg).

The CDR3 runs 13 residues. Germline values: CDR1 SGHTA, CDR2 FQGNSA. With 7 bases removed from V and 4 bases from J, the gap between germline ends came to 13 bases. The table came from immunoSEQ multiplex PCR; TCRdb's copy has only in-frame clones and leaves some out. The profile shows tens of thousands of clones, roughly 84% of them singletons. Turning to this clone: What it recognizes is unknown.

The chain couples TRBV7-2 to TRBJ1-2, with a weak D call TRBD1 (6 bases). This TCR was sampled from an adult with an advanced solid tumor such as melanoma, head and neck, liver or kidney cancer. This material consisted of CD4+ or CD8+ T cells sorted from blood, taken in a trial of the OX40 agonist ivuxolimab. The CDR3 here is CASNEGGFYGYTF. The CDR3 DNA follows: TGTGCCAGCAACGAGGGGGGATTCTATGGCTACACCTTC.